The clone carrying this T cell receptor (beta chain) occurred many times. V was cut by 6 bases and J by 10 bases, with 18 bases left in between. The CDR3 has 14 amino acids. Germline loops: CDR1 MDHEN, CDR2 SYDVKM. The data stem from a study of blood T cell repertoires in COVID-19. Study as a whole: Specimens from acute and convalescent COVID-19 originated in the United States, Italy and Spain. Sources were T cells, B-cell-depleted T cells, or PBMCs; the material itself was cDNA or gDNA.

Per the original methods: Nucleated cell counts were estimated from reference gene primer amplification. Clones were sequenced by immunoSEQ multiplex PCR, and TCRdb holds only the in-frame ones, with some missing. V and J calls and clone size are those listed in that table; D and trimming were worked out from the DNA. The sample lists around 200,000 clones; 87% were seen once. This chain links TRBV28 with TRBJ1-4; TRBD1 might be the D (5 bases). The sequenced sample consisted of peripheral blood. This clonotype originated in a man aged 40-50 years with active or convalescent COVID-19. CDR3 sequence (DNA): TGTGCCAGCAGACTAGCGGGGGGTGAGGGAAAACTGTTTTTT. Translating it yields CASRLAGGEGKLFF. The full variable domain, completed using reference TRBV28 and TRBJ1-4, is DVKVTQSSRYLVKRTGEKVFLECVQDMDHENMFWYRQDPGLGLRLIYFSYDVKMKEKGDIPEGYSVSREKKERFSLILESASTNQTSMYLCASRLAGGEGKLFFGSGTQLSVL.